Here is one T cell receptor beta chain with its context. The source of the sample is a study of OX40 agonist ivuxolimab in advanced cancers. The method was immunoSEQ multiplex PCR; TCRdb's version includes in-frame clones alone and lacks a portion of them. The sample contains around 30,000 clones, approximately 90% of which appear only once. The TCR sequence derives from an adult with an advanced solid tumor such as melanoma, head and neck, liver or kidney cancer. The sample in question was CD4+ or CD8+ T cells sorted from blood, obtained in a trial of the OX40 agonist ivuxolimab.

The CDR3 nucleotides read TGCGCCAGCAGCCCCTCAGGAGACCTCTACGAGCAGTACTTC. It yields the protein CASSPSGDLYEQYF. This chain links TRBV5-1 with TRBJ2-7; D unresolved. V was clipped by 4 bases and J by 3 bases, with 14 bases between them. The CDR3 has 14 residues. The V gene's germline CDR1 is SGHRS and CDR2 YFSETQ.